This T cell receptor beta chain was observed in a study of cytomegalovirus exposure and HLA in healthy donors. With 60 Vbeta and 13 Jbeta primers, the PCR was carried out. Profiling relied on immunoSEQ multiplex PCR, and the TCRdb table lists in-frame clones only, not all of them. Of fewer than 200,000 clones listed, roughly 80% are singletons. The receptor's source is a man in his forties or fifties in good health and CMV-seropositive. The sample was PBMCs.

This CDR3 reads CSARLAENTGELFF. Written as DNA, the CDR3 is TGCAGCGCCCGACTAGCGGAAAACACCGGGGAGCTGTTTTTT. The rearrangement links TRBV29-1 to TRBJ2-2; 9 bases align to TRBD2. CDR3 length: 14 residues. Losses at the gene ends were 7 bases for V and 2 bases for J; bases not matched to a gene: 5. The germline V gene encodes CDR1 SQVTM and CDR2 ANQGSEA.